These 27 T cell receptor beta chains share one sample of origin, sequenced in a study of a mutant IDH1 vaccine in newly diagnosed glioma. Profiling relied on immunoSEQ multiplex PCR, and the TCRdb table lists in-frame clones only, not all of them. The table has roughly 70,000 clones, about 83% seen once. Time point here: baseline, week 1 (first vaccination visit). Treatment described: pre-vaccination baseline after standard-of-care therapy. Material: peripheral blood mononuclear cells (PBMCs), obtained from a glioma patient treated with radiotherapy, temozolomide or both. These receptors originate from a young woman with glioma. Some clones in this sample may be carry-over from other donors' samples.

V is TRBV5-6 and J is TRBJ2-5; 10 bases line up with TRBD1. The CDR3 covers 15 residues. The J segment lost 7 bases and the V segment lost 0 bases, leaving 6 bases of the junction unmatched. Germline-derived CDR1 and CDR2 are SGHDT and YYEEEE. CDR3 nucleotides: TGTGCCAGCAGCTTGGGAGCGACAGGGGGCCGGACCCAGTACTTC. Amino acid sequence: CASSLGATGGRTQYF.

The rearrangement uses TRBV9 and TRBJ2-3, with D possibly matching TRBD2 (5 bases). Trimming took 1 base from V and 6 from J, leaving 9 bases between them. The germline CDR1 and CDR2 sequences are SGDLS and YYNGEE. The CDR3 contains 13 residues. The CDR3 reads CASSVRLADTQYF. The DNA of the CDR3 is TGTGCCAGCAGCGTACGTTTAGCGGATACGCAGTATTTT.

This chain connects TRBV30 to TRBJ1-2; D is possibly TRBD1 (6 bases). Trimming removed 5 bases at V and 8 bases at J, with 24 bases between. The CDR3 spans 15 residues. Germline V gives CDR1 GTSNPN, CDR2 SVGIG (reference sequence). The CDR3 reads CAWAAGGRTPLGYTF. As DNA, the CDR3 is TGTGCCTGGGCTGCTGGGGGCCGGACCCCGCTGGGCTACACCTTC.

The chain links TRBV18 to TRBJ1-6, with D perhaps matching TRBD1 (6 bases). The ends were cut back, 5 bases at V and 6 bases at J, with 17 bases in the middle. The germline V gene encodes CDR1 KGHSH and CDR2 LQKENI. This CDR3 is 16 amino acids long. The CDR3 DNA sequence: TGTGCCAGCTCATCTCTCCCCGGGACAACTAATTCACCCCTCCACTTT. The encoded protein is CASSSLPGTTNSPLHF.

This clone was seen just once. The chain is built from TRBV7-2 and TRBJ1-4; TRBD1 matches 8 bases. The length of the CDR3 is 14 residues. Germline values: CDR1 SGHTA, CDR2 FQGNSA. The ends lost 5 bases at V and 8 bases at J; junction bases unmatched: 7. The CDR3 DNA follows: TGTGCCAGCAGCCCGAGACAGGGGAGCGAAAAACTGTTTTTT. This translates into CASSPRQGSEKLFF.

The V call is TRBV7-9, the J call TRBJ1-2; D gene unclear. From germline, CDR1 is SEHNR and CDR2 FQNEAQ (reference sequence). The CDR3 loop spans 14 amino acids. The V end lost 5 bases, the J end lost 4 bases, and 14 bases lay between the germline ends. CDR3 in amino acids: CASSPRVGGYGYTF. CDR3 sequence (DNA): TGTGCCAGCAGCCCCCGGGTTGGTGGCTATGGCTACACCTTC.

This clone was recorded only once. The rearrangement uses TRBV5-4 and TRBJ1-2; D is ambiguous. V dropped 0 bases and J dropped 2 bases, with 8 bases sitting between them. The CDR3 runs 14 residues. Germline CDR1 and CDR2: SGHNT and YYREEE (reference sequence). The CDR3 DNA follows: TGTGCCAGCAGCTTGGAAGCACGGAACTATGGCTACACCTTC. It is translated as CASSLEARNYGYTF.

The V gene is TRBV6-5, the J gene TRBJ1-2; D is perhaps TRBD1 (5 bases). The CDR3 runs to 15 residues. CDR1 MNHEY and CDR2 SVGAGI come from the germline V gene. The V and J ends lost 6 bases and 0 bases respectively, with 14 bases between them. CDR3 sequence reads: CASSYDSDPNYGYTF. The CDR3 DNA reads as TGTGCCAGCAGCTACGACAGCGACCCTAACTATGGCTACACCTTC.

V is TRBV6-4 and J is TRBJ2-3; D call uncertain. V was cut by 10 bases and J by 6 bases, with 14 bases left in between. CDR1 MRHNA and CDR2 SNTAGT come from the germline V gene. The CDR3 has 12 amino acids. The CDR3, as DNA: TGTGCCACCTCACAGACACCCGATACGCAGTATTTT. This codes for CATSQTPDTQYF.

V usage is TRBV27 and J usage is TRBJ1-4; tentatively, D is TRBD1 (5 bases). V lost 6 bases and J 7 bases, leaving 12 bases between the germline ends. CDR1 MNHEY and CDR2 SMNVEV come from the germline V gene (reference sequence). The CDR3 is 13 residues long. Here the CDR3 DNA reads TGTGCCAGCAGACTTAACGGGGGTGAAAAACTGTTTTTT. The encoded protein is CASRLNGGEKLFF.

This sequence joins TRBV5-6 and TRBJ2-3; either TRBD1 or TRBD2 may fit D (5 bases each). Germline lookup yields CDR1 SGHDT and CDR2 YYEEEE. This CDR3 has 11 residues. V lost 6 bases and J 6 bases, leaving 8 bases between the germline ends. CDR3 in amino acids: CASTWGDTQYF. The CDR3 DNA is TGTGCCAGCACCTGGGGGGATACGCAGTATTTT. Using reference TRBV5-6 and TRBJ2-3 for the parts outside the CDR3, the full variable domain is DAGVTQSPTHLIKTRGQQVTLRCSPKSGHDTVSWYQQALGQGPQFIFQYYEEEERQRGNFPDRFSGHQFPNYSSELNVNALLLGDSALYLCASTWGDTQYFGPGTRLTVL.

This clone was seen once. This chain uses TRBV27 with TRBJ1-5; tentative D call: TRBD1 (6 bases). The germline V and J ends were trimmed by 8 bases and 3 bases, with 14 bases remaining between them. The V gene's germline CDR1 is MNHEY and CDR2 SMNVEV (reference sequence). The CDR3 has 14 amino acids. The DNA of the CDR3 is TGTGCCAGCGGACCGGGGGGCTTCAATCAGCCCCAGCATTTT. Protein: CASGPGGFNQPQHF.

J is TRBJ1-1 and V is TRBV2; D is unresolved. Trimming took 8 bases from V and 1 from J, leaving 8 bases between them. CDR1 is SNHLY and CDR2 is FYNNEI in the germline V gene. CDR3 length: 12 amino acids. The CDR3 is CASVFWNTEAFF. DNA of the CDR3: TGTGCCAGCGTCTTCTGGAACACTGAAGCTTTCTTT. The entire variable domain, with the rest obtained from reference TRBV2 and TRBJ1-1, is as follows: EPEVTQTPSHQVTQMGQEVILRCVPISNHLYFYWYRQILGQKVEFLVSFYNNEISEKSEIFDDQFSVERPDGSNFTLKIRSTKLEDSAMYFCASVFWNTEAFFGQGTRLTVV.

The V gene is TRBV2, the J gene TRBJ2-5; D unresolved. The CDR3 runs 14 residues. Germline-derived CDR1 and CDR2 are SNHLY and FYNNEI. V was shortened by 10 bases and J by 3 bases, with 18 bases between the two germline ends. This CDR3 reads CAILNMGIEETQYF. The CDR3 DNA follows: TGTGCCATTCTTAATATGGGGATTGAAGAGACCCAGTACTTC.

This clone showed up just once. The V gene is TRBV12-5, the J gene TRBJ1-1; possible D gene TRBD1, 5 bases. V lost 6 bases to trimming and J lost 11 bases, with 16 bases between them. The CDR3 covers 12 residues. The V gene's germline CDR1 is LGHNT and CDR2 FRNRAP. Here the CDR3 DNA reads TGTGCTAGTGGGGGGGACTCAACGGTGGCTTTCTTT. It yields the protein CASGGDSTVAFF.

This clone was observed once. The V call is TRBV6-1, the J call TRBJ2-7; 11 bases map to TRBD2. This CDR3 has 14 amino acids. V was pared by 8 bases and J by 2 bases, with 5 bases of the junction left unmatched. Germline assignment: CDR1 MNHNS and CDR2 SASEGT. The CDR3 DNA is TGTGCCAGCCGCCATAGCGGGAGGGCCTACGAGCAGTACTTC. It specifies CASRHSGRAYEQYF.

The chain joins TRBV5-1 to TRBJ2-5; the D gene is possibly TRBD2 (5 bases). This CDR3 spans 15 amino acids. V was pared by 1 base and J by 5 bases, with 15 bases between. Germline CDR1 reads SGHRS; CDR2 reads YFSETQ. The DNA for the CDR3 is TGCGCCAGCAGCTTGCTATCAGAGCGGCCGGAGACCCAGTACTTC. This codes for CASSLLSERPETQYF.

The chain recombines TRBV27 with TRBJ1-1, with D unclear. The CDR3 loop spans 14 amino acids. Germline loops: CDR1 MNHEY, CDR2 SMNVEV (reference sequence). Trimming removed 3 bases from V and 6 bases from J, with 14 bases in between. The CDR3 loop is CASSFRRDGAEAFF. The CDR3 DNA sequence: TGTGCCAGCAGTTTTCGCAGAGACGGCGCTGAAGCTTTCTTT.

This clone has only a few counts. J is TRBJ1-5 and V is TRBV29-1; no definite D call. The CDR3 is 13 amino acids. Trimming cost V 5 bases and J 3 bases, with 11 bases left between them. Germline lookup yields CDR1 SQVTM and CDR2 ANQGSEA. The CDR3 region has the DNA TGCAGCGTTCGTTTGCAGTTCAATCAGCCCCAGCATTTT. The encoded protein is CSVRLQFNQPQHF.

The chain has TRBV30 and TRBJ1-2; no reliable D call. Germline V gives CDR1 GTSNPN, CDR2 SVGIG (reference sequence). Between the trimmed V and J ends, which lost 4 bases and 10 bases, there was a span of 16 bases. The CDR3 covers 12 residues. As DNA, the CDR3 is TGTGCCTGGATAGGACTGGATGGAGTCTACACCTTC. Translation: CAWIGLDGVYTF.

The chain is built from TRBV5-1 and TRBJ1-1; no clear D. The CDR3 contains 16 residues. The V and J ends lost 4 bases and 0 bases respectively, with 16 bases between them. Looked up from germline, CDR1 is SGHRS and CDR2 is YFSETQ. DNA of the CDR3: TGCGCCAGCAGCCGTCTACTACAGCTCATGAACACTGAAGCTTTCTTT. Amino acid sequence: CASSRLLQLMNTEAFF.

The DNA for the CDR3 is TGCGCCAGCAGCTTTGGGGGGCCTCAAAATGAGCAGTTCTTC. Its protein is CASSFGGPQNEQFF. This rearrangement joins TRBV5-1 to TRBJ2-1; TRBD1 or TRBD2 may be the D gene (6 bases each). CDR1 is SGHRS, CDR2 YFSETQ, per germline. Deletions cut 2 bases from V and 7 bases from J, with 13 bases between. The CDR3 loop spans 14 amino acids.

This clone was recorded once. This chain links TRBV7-9 with TRBJ1-5; D is uncertain. V was clipped by 5 bases and J by 0 bases, with 11 bases between them. The CDR3 is 15 amino acids. CDR1 is SEHNR and CDR2 is FQNEAQ in the germline V gene (reference sequence). This CDR3 is CASSTSDGSNQPQHF. CDR3 nucleotide sequence: TGTGCCAGCAGCACCTCTGACGGTAGCAATCAGCCCCAGCATTTT.

This chain joins TRBV5-1 and TRBJ2-7; TRBD2 matches 9 bases. The V segment lost 4 bases and the J segment 3 bases; nucleotides outside the gene matches: 11. The germline gives CDR1 SGHRS, CDR2 YFSETQ. The CDR3 is made up of 16 amino acids. CDR3 bases: TGCGCCAGCAGCCCGGAATCCGGGACTAGCCACTACGAGCAGTACTTC. Translated: CASSPESGTSHYEQYF.

The chain joins TRBV4-3 to TRBJ2-1; D is ambiguous. The germline gives CDR1 LGHNA, CDR2 YSLEER. The V and J ends lost 1 base and 10 bases respectively, with 11 bases between them. This CDR3 spans 13 amino acids. The CDR3 loop is CASSQGSMGEQFF. CDR3 sequence (DNA): TGCGCCAGCAGCCAAGGTTCTATGGGAGAGCAGTTCTTC.

This chain connects TRBV5-4 to TRBJ2-1, with TRBD1 identical over 7 bases. V lost 0 bases and J lost 2; bases outside the gene matches: 11. The germline gives CDR1 SGHNT, CDR2 YYREEE (reference sequence). The CDR3 length is 18 residues. CDR3 DNA sequence: TGTGCCAGCAGCTTGGAAGGTGGACAGGTAACTGCCTACAATGAGCAGTTCTTC. It is translated as CASSLEGGQVTAYNEQFF. The full variable domain, completed using reference TRBV5-4 and TRBJ2-1, is ETGVTQSPTHLIKTRGQQVTLRCSSQSGHNTVSWYQQALGQGPQFIFQYYREEENGRGNFPPRFSGLQFPNYSSELNVNALELDDSALYLCASSLEGGQVTAYNEQFFGPGTRLTVL.

This rearrangement joins TRBV5-1 to TRBJ2-5, with D perhaps matching TRBD1 (5 bases). This CDR3 spans 15 amino acids. The V gene's germline CDR1 is SGHRS and CDR2 YFSETQ. Trimming cost V 3 bases and J 5 bases, with 17 bases left between them. The CDR3 nucleotides are TGCGCCAGCAGCTCTGCGACAGCCCCGAGTGAGACCCAGTACTTC. Translation: CASSSATAPSETQYF.